Listed here is a single T cell receptor beta chain. The sample comes from a study of blood T cell repertoires in COVID-19. Study-level background: There were acute and convalescent COVID-19 samples, and they came from the United States, Italy and Spain. Sample material is recorded as cDNA or gDNA derived from T cells, B-cell-depleted T cells, or PBMCs.

Original processing methods: Using reference gene primer amplification, nucleated cell counts were estimated. Sequencing used immunoSEQ multiplex PCR; TCRdb keeps in-frame clones, though not all of them. V and J calls and clone size come straight from that table; D and trimming were deduced from the DNA. The table lists some 80,000 clones, about 88% of them singletons, with roughly a sixth in the top ten. This CDR3 has 14 residues. CDR1 is SGHVS and CDR2 is FQNEAQ in the germline V gene. V lost 5 bases to trimming and J lost 4 bases, with 12 bases between them. The source is a human donor in a cohort sampled during active COVID-19. What was sequenced was peripheral blood. The chain uses TRBV7-8 and TRBJ1-5; the D is unclear. The CDR3 protein is CASSPRRGNQPQHF. The CDR3 bases are TGTGCCAGCAGCCCCCGTCGGGGAAATCAGCCCCAGCATTTT.